These 24 T cell receptor beta chains share one sample of origin, sequenced in a study of siplizumab effects on memory and regulatory T cells. The repertoire was sequenced with immunoSEQ multiplex PCR; TCRdb's copy has only in-frame clones and lacks some. In the table there are 110,000 or so clones, 90% to 95% of which are singletons. The sample consisted of Tregs sorted from blood. All receptors derive from a human donor in good health.

As to this clone: A junction boundary mismatches the germline segment, possibly from a read error. This rearrangement joins TRBV6-1 to TRBJ2-1; D gene uncertain. The length of the CDR3 is 15 residues. Germline assignment: CDR1 MNHNS and CDR2 SASEGT. CDR3 bases: TGTGCCAGCAGGGAAGGAAGTCGACGATACAATGAGCAGTTCTTC. Protein: CASREGSRRYNEQFF.

The chain recombines TRBV11-2 with TRBJ2-1; 9 bases fit TRBD2. Germline-derived CDR1 and CDR2 are SGHAT and FQNNGV. This CDR3 comprises 14 residues. Trimming at V came to 2 bases and at J to 4 bases, leaving 0 bases not matched to a gene. The DNA for the CDR3 is TGTGCCAGCAGCTTAAGCGGGAGGTACAATGAGCAGTTCTTC. Amino acids: CASSLSGRYNEQFF.

This clone has a single count. This chain joins TRBV6-5 and TRBJ1-1; no definite D call. Germline V lookup: CDR1 MNHEY, CDR2 SVGAGI. V was shortened by 7 bases and J by 5 bases, with 8 bases between the two germline ends. The CDR3 consists of 11 residues. The CDR3 coding sequence is TGTGCCAGCACCCTGAGTACTGAAGCTTTCTTT. Translated, it gives CASTLSTEAFF.

The V call is TRBV10-3, the J call TRBJ1-2; maybe TRBD1 (6 bases). V gave up 6 bases and J gave up 5 bases, with 19 bases separating them. Looked up from germline, CDR1 is ENHRY and CDR2 is SYGVKD. This CDR3 contains 15 residues. CDR3 nucleotide sequence: TGTGCCATCAGCCGTGACAGGCAGGTCGGGTATGGCTACACCTTC. Translated: CAISRDRQVGYGYTF.

The chain couples TRBV5-1 to TRBJ1-3; D unclear. The CDR3 sequence is 15 residues long. Trimming left V 3 bases short and J 0 bases short, with 10 bases between. Germline CDR1 is SGHRS and CDR2 is YFSETQ. CDR3 DNA: TGCGCCAGCAGCTCTGGTCGATACTCTGGAAACACCATATATTTT. The encoded protein is CASSSGRYSGNTIYF.

CDR3 sequence reads: CASSRTGPAYNEQFF. The CDR3 DNA reads TGTGCCAGCAGCAGAACCGGGCCGGCATACAATGAGCAGTTCTTC. This chain joins TRBV13 and TRBJ2-1; D unclear. Trimming pared 5 bases from V and 4 bases from J, leaving 15 bases between. Per germline, CDR1 PRHDT and CDR2 FYEKMQ (reference sequence). This CDR3 region has 15 residues.

The chain has TRBV11-2 and TRBJ2-5; the D is unclear. The CDR3 runs to 11 residues. Trimming left V 5 bases short and J 6 bases short, with 7 bases between. Germline V gene sequence: CDR1 SGHAT, CDR2 FQNNGV. The CDR3 loop is CASSPGKTQYF. For the CDR3, the DNA is TGTGCCAGCAGCCCTGGGAAGACCCAGTACTTC. The full variable domain, its missing parts supplied by reference TRBV11-2 and TRBJ2-5, is EAGVAQSPRYKIIEKRQSVAFWCNPISGHATLYWYQQILGQGPKLLIQFQNNGVVDDSQLPKDRFSAERLKGVDSTLKIQPAKLEDSAVYLCASSPGKTQYFGPGTRLLVL.

The chain employs TRBV6-5 and TRBJ1-1; 7 bases are a match to TRBD1. Germline V gene lookup returns CDR1 MNHEY and CDR2 SVGAGI. The trim removed 7 bases at V and 6 bases at J, leaving 2 bases unmatched. The CDR3 length is 11 residues. The chain's CDR3 is CASTQGAEAFF. In nucleotides, the CDR3 is TGTGCCAGCACCCAGGGGGCTGAAGCTTTCTTT.

The chain combines TRBV5-1 with TRBJ2-1, with D uncertain. Trimming shortened V by 0 bases and J by 2 bases, and 12 bases separated the two germline ends. Germline-derived CDR1 and CDR2 are SGHRS and YFSETQ. This CDR3 region has 16 residues. The CDR3 loop reads CASSLDSAPPYNEQFF. CDR3 nucleotides: TGCGCCAGCAGCTTGGATTCGGCCCCACCCTACAATGAGCAGTTCTTC.

This chain connects TRBV6-8 to TRBJ2-7; 10 nucleotides align to TRBD2. V lost 6 bases to trimming and J lost 0 bases; unmatched junction nucleotides: 14. From germline, CDR1 is MNHGY and CDR2 SAAAGT. This CDR3 has 18 residues. DNA for the CDR3: TGTGCCAGCAGACACAGGCCCATAGCGGGGGGCTTCTCCTACGAGCAGTACTTC. Translated, it gives CASRHRPIAGGFSYEQYF.

A remark on this clone: The junction differs from germline at one of its ends, possibly a read error. This sequence joins TRBV4-2 and TRBJ1-2, with 10 bases aligning to TRBD1. CDR3 length: 19 amino acids. Germline lookup yields CDR1 LGHNA and CDR2 YNFKEQ. CDR3: CAGSQDGMGQGRTNYGYTF. The CDR3, as DNA: TGTGCCGGCAGCCAAGATGGGATGGGACAGGGGAGGACTAACTATGGCTACACCTTC.

This chain uses TRBV27 with TRBJ1-5; tentative D call: TRBD1 (6 bases). CDR1 and CDR2 from the germline V gene are MNHEY and SMNVEV (reference sequence). Trimming took off 6 bases at V and 0 bases at J, with 12 bases between the two ends. The CDR3 is 15 residues long. The CDR3 DNA sequence: TGTGCCAGCAGCAGGACAGATTATAGCAATCAGCCCCAGCATTTT. Amino acid sequence: CASSRTDYSNQPQHF.

The chain recombines TRBV6-1 with TRBJ2-4; D is unresolved. CDR1 and CDR2 (germline): MNHNS, SASEGT. The V end lost 3 bases, the J end lost 0 bases, and 9 bases lay between the germline ends. This CDR3 spans 15 amino acids. CDR3 in amino acids: CASSDRRSAKNIQYF. CDR3 in DNA: TGTGCCAGCAGTGACAGAAGATCAGCCAAAAACATTCAGTACTTC.

This sequence joins TRBV10-3 and TRBJ2-5; the D call may be TRBD1 or TRBD2 (5 bases each). The germline CDR1 and CDR2 sequences are ENHRY and SYGVKD. V was pared by 4 bases and J by 0 bases, with 21 bases between. The CDR3 has 18 amino acids. The CDR3 sequence: CAISGGRNSGGDQETQYF. The DNA for the CDR3 is TGTGCCATCAGTGGGGGCCGGAACAGTGGGGGAGACCAAGAGACCCAGTACTTC.

In regard to this clone: One end of the junction varies from germline; a read error may be responsible. This chain joins TRBV5-5 and TRBJ2-7; D uncertain. Germline CDR1 SGHKS, CDR2 YYEKEE (reference sequence). This CDR3 has 15 amino acids. As DNA, the CDR3 is TGTGCCAGCAGCCCCCTCCCGGACCCTTCCTTCGAGCAGTACTTC. Translated, it gives CASSPLPDPSFEQYF.

This rearrangement joins TRBV19 to TRBJ1-5, with TRBD1 matching 7 bases. Per germline, CDR1 LNHDA and CDR2 SQIVND (reference sequence). The CDR3 runs 15 residues. V shed 5 bases and J 0 bases; nucleotides not matched to a gene: 4. CDR3 sequence (DNA): TGTGCCAGTAGTGCGGGACAGAATAGCAATCAGCCCCAGCATTTT. Protein sequence: CASSAGQNSNQPQHF.

V gene TRBV6-1 combines with J gene TRBJ1-6; D unclear. This CDR3 is built from 15 residues. V was shortened by 4 bases and J by 0 bases, with 7 bases between the two germline ends. CDR1 MNHNS and CDR2 SASEGT come from the germline V gene. The CDR3: CASSVRDSYNSPLHF. The CDR3 DNA sequence: TGTGCCAGCAGTGTGAGGGACTCCTATAATTCACCCCTCCACTTT.

This rearrangement joins TRBV5-5 to TRBJ2-7; D gene unclear. The CDR3 is made up of 12 amino acids. V dropped 4 bases and J dropped 2 bases, with 7 bases sitting between them. CDR1 SGHKS and CDR2 YYEKEE come from the germline V gene (reference sequence). The CDR3: CASSPRTYEQYF. The CDR3 coding sequence is TGTGCCAGCAGCCCCCGAACCTACGAGCAGTACTTC. Looking up the rest from reference TRBV5-5 and TRBJ2-7 gives the full variable domain: DAGVTQSPTHLIKTRGQQVTLRCSPISGHKSVSWYQQVLGQGPQFIFQYYEKEERGRGNFPDRFSARQFPNYSSELNVNALLLGDSALYLCASSPRTYEQYFGPGTRLTVT.

The chain links TRBV4-1 to TRBJ2-1; weak D call: TRBD2 (5 bases). V gave up 1 base and J gave up 10 bases, with 11 bases separating them. CDR3 length equals 13 residues. CDR1 MGHRA and CDR2 YSYEKL come from the germline V gene. This chain's CDR3 is CASSQVGRVEQFF. For the CDR3, the DNA is TGCGCCAGCAGCCAAGTTGGGCGGGTCGAGCAGTTCTTC.

The chain employs TRBV19 and TRBJ1-1; 10 nucleotides line up with TRBD1. Germline V gene sequence: CDR1 LNHDA, CDR2 SQIVND (reference sequence). The CDR3 is 18 residues long. V was pared by 6 bases and J by 6 bases, with 19 bases of the junction left unmatched. The CDR3 spells CASSLMTGGIIGPPEAFF. The CDR3 DNA sequence: TGTGCCAGTAGCCTCATGACAGGGGGCATAATCGGCCCCCCTGAAGCTTTCTTT.

This CDR3 reads CASSLPDRGPYGYTF. In DNA form, the CDR3 reads TGTGCCAGTAGTCTCCCGGACAGGGGGCCCTATGGCTACACCTTC. This chain connects TRBV19 to TRBJ1-2; TRBD1 matches 11 bases. This CDR3 contains 15 residues. CDR1 is LNHDA, CDR2 SQIVND, per germline (reference sequence). V shed 5 bases and J 4 bases; nucleotides not matched to a gene: 6.

This clone was observed once. The rearrangement uses TRBV6-1 and TRBJ1-6; the D is unclear. Per the germline V gene, CDR1 is MNHNS and CDR2 is SASEGT. The germline V and J ends were trimmed by 0 bases and 10 bases, with 13 bases remaining between them. There are 15 residues in the CDR3. CDR3 residues: CASSEALTGESPLHF. CDR3 bases: TGTGCCAGCAGTGAAGCGCTTACTGGGGAATCACCCCTCCACTTT.

The chain is built from TRBV7-9 and TRBJ2-2, with D perhaps TRBD2 (5 bases). The CDR3 spans 16 residues. Germline CDR1 is SEHNR and CDR2 is FQNEAQ (reference sequence). This chain's CDR3 is CASQARAARHSGELFF. In DNA, the CDR3 is TGTGCGAGCCAGGCGAGGGCGGCCAGGCATAGCGGGGAGCTGTTTTTT.

This clone was recorded once. The chain recombines TRBV6-1 with TRBJ2-1; D ambiguous. The germline V gene has CDR1 MNHNS and CDR2 SASEGT. Trimming cost V 0 bases and J 0 bases, with 15 bases left between them. The CDR3 consists of 18 residues. The CDR3 DNA reads as TGTGCCAGCAGTGAAGCGCTCTACAGACGGAGCTCCTACAATGAGCAGTTCTTC. Its protein is CASSEALYRRSSYNEQFF.